The T cell receptor (beta chain) described here comes from a study of high-grade serous ovarian cancer treatment subgroups. The tumor samples were collected prior to definitive surgery or chemotherapy. From germline, CDR1 is MDHEN and CDR2 SYDVKM. Trimming took off 6 bases at V and 4 bases at J, with 9 bases between the two ends. The CDR3 has 12 amino acids. Sequencing used immunoSEQ multiplex PCR; TCRdb keeps in-frame clones, though not all of them. The repertoire consists of 11,000 or so clones, with less than 90% occurring once and the leading ten covering approximately 6.3%. The chain couples TRBV28 to TRBJ2-5, with D perhaps assigned TRBD1 or TRBD2 (6 bases each). The sample comprised tumor tissue. The receptor was derived from a human donor with high-grade serous ovarian cancer. The CDR3 here is CASRGGIETQYF. The CDR3 nucleotides are TGTGCCAGCAGAGGGGGGATAGAGACCCAGTACTTC.